Reported below is one TCR beta chain. Participants had their cohort set by participant-reported clinical history. Symptom resolution, clearance, or two negative PCRs marked the recovered donors of Cohort 3. Measured with immunoSEQ multiplex PCR; TCRdb has only the in-frame clones, and not every one. The profile covers fewer than 250,000 clones, with roughly 90% appearing a single time and around 8.9% taken by the ten largest. J gave up 3 bases and V 3 bases, and 4 bases lay outside the gene matches. Germline values: CDR1 SGHAT, CDR2 FQNNGV. The CDR3 runs 14 residues. These data are taken from a study of blood T cell repertoires in COVID-19. Study context: Researchers got acute and convalescent COVID-19 samples from the United States, Italy and Spain. Sample material is recorded as cDNA or gDNA derived from T cells, B-cell-depleted T cells, or PBMCs.

The rearrangement links TRBV11-2 to TRBJ1-2, with 7 bases aligning to TRBD1. The sequence came from a woman under 30 who had recovered from COVID-19. Sequencing input: PBMCs or T cells enriched from blood (not recorded which). The CDR3 loop reads CASSFDRDDYGYTF. As DNA, the CDR3 is TGTGCCAGCAGCTTCGACAGGGATGACTATGGCTACACCTTC.